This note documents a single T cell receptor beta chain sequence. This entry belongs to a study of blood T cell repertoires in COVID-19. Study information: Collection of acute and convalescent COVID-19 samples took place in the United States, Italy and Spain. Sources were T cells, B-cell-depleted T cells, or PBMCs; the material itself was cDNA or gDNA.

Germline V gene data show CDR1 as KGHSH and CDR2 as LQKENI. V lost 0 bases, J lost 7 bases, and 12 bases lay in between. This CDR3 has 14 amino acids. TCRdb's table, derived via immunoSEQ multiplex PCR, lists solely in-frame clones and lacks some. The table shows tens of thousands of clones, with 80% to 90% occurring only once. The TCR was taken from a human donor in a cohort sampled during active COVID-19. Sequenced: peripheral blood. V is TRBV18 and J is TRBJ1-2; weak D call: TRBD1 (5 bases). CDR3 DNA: TGTGCCAGCTCACCACCTACGACAGTGGGTGGCTACACCTTC. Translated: CASSPPTTVGGYTF.